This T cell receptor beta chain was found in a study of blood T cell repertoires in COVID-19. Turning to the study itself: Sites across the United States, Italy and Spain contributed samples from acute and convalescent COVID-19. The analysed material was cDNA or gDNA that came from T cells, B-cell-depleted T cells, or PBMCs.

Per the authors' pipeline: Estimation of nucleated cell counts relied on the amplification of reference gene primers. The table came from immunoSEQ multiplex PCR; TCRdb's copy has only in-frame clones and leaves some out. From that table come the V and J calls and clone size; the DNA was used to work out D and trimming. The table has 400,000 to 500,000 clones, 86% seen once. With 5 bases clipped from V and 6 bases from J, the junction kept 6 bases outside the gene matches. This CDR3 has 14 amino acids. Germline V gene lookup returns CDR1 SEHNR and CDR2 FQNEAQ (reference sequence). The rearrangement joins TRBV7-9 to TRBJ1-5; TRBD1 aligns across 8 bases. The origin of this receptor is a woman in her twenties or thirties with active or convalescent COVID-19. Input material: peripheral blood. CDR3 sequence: CASSPGQGRQPQHF. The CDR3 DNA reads TGTGCCAGCAGCCCAGGACAGGGTCGTCAGCCCCAGCATTTT.